The 18 T cell receptor beta chains below all came from one sample that was sequenced in a study of T-cell reconstitution after alpha-beta-depleted transplantation in children. Preparation of the TCRbeta library involved a method that used unique molecular identifiers. Using its own MiXCR run on the PCR reads, TCRdb lists one record per CDR3 protein. The sample yields approximately 490,000 distinct CDR3 sequences, about 10% seen once. The specimen was PBMCs, collected before TCRalphabeta/CD19-depleted stem cell transplant. The receptors come from a child aged 2-15 years with inherited bone marrow failure, due to receive a stem cell transplant.

The sample holds many counts of this clonotype. The gene calls are TRBV24-1 and TRBJ2-7, with 9 bases lining up with TRBD1. CDR1 KGHDR and CDR2 SFDVKD come from the germline V gene. The CDR3 sequence is 16 residues long. Losses at the gene ends were 5 bases for V and 6 bases for J; bases not matched to a gene: 13. CDR3 loop: CATSAWDRASLGEQYF. Written as DNA, the CDR3 is TGTGCCACCAGTGCGTGGGACAGGGCTTCTCTAGGCGAGCAGTACTTC.

This clonotype was detected many times. This chain uses TRBV4-3 with TRBJ2-7, with a possible D match to TRBD2 (5 bases). CDR1 is LGHNA, CDR2 YSLEER, per germline. V lost 0 bases to trimming and J lost 1 base, with 13 bases between them. This CDR3 is built from 16 residues. Written as DNA, the CDR3 is TGCGCCAGCAGCCAAGATCGTGCTAGCTATTCCTACGAGCAGTACTTC. Translation: CASSQDRASYSYEQYF.

This clonotype was seen a few times. The chain links TRBV30 to TRBJ2-1; 9 nucleotides match TRBD2. Looked up from germline, CDR1 is GTSNPN and CDR2 is SVGIG (reference sequence). J gave up 3 bases and V 1 base, and 13 bases lay outside the gene matches. CDR3 length: 18 amino acids. The CDR3 loop reads CAWSGFIASGENYNEQFF. CDR3 sequence (DNA): TGTGCCTGGAGTGGTTTTATCGCTAGCGGGGAAAACTACAATGAGCAGTTCTTC.

This clonotype was recorded many times. CDR3 sequence (DNA): TGTGCCACCAGTGATTGGAGGGCGGAGAGCTCCTACAATGAGCAGTTCTTC. As protein: CATSDWRAESSYNEQFF. This sequence joins TRBV24-1 and TRBJ2-1; TRBD2 is a possible D gene (6 bases). This CDR3 spans 17 amino acids. Trimming removed 2 bases at V and 0 bases at J, with 13 bases between. Per germline, CDR1 KGHDR and CDR2 SFDVKD.

The sample holds many counts of this clonotype. This chain uses TRBV4-3 with TRBJ2-2; no reliable D call. This CDR3 region has 15 residues. V was clipped by 0 bases and J by 6 bases, with 11 bases between them. The germline CDR1 and CDR2 sequences are LGHNA and YSLEER. CDR3 in DNA: TGCGCCAGCAGCCAAGAGGTCAAGATTGCCGGGGAGCTGTTTTTT. Protein product: CASSQEVKIAGELFF.

This chain joins TRBV10-3 and TRBJ2-7; D gene ambiguous. The germline V and J ends were trimmed by 6 bases and 2 bases, with 11 bases remaining between them. CDR1 ENHRY and CDR2 SYGVKD come from the germline V gene. This CDR3 region has 13 residues. The CDR3 nucleotides are TGTGCCATCAGCTTCGGGCTGACCTACGAGCAGTACTTC. The encoded protein is CAISFGLTYEQYF.

The chain combines TRBV7-8 with TRBJ2-3; TRBD1 matches at 7 bases. The CDR3 has 19 amino acids. Germline V lookup: CDR1 SGHVS, CDR2 FQNEAQ. V dropped 3 bases and J dropped 0; count of bases not matched to a gene: 15. CDR3 in DNA: TGTGCCAGCAGCTTCACTCCCGTCAGGGGGTACTCTAGCACAGATACGCAGTATTTT. Protein product: CASSFTPVRGYSSTDTQYF.

This clonotype has at least ten counts. This chain uses TRBV7-9 with TRBJ1-2; TRBD1 is a possible D gene (6 bases). Trimming took 1 base from V and 0 from J, leaving 9 bases between them. The CDR3 extends over 15 amino acids. Per germline, CDR1 SEHNR and CDR2 FQNEAQ (reference sequence). CDR3 bases: TGTGCCAGCAGCTTAGTACGGACAGCTAACTATGGCTACACCTTC. Translation: CASSLVRTANYGYTF.

The sample holds many counts of this clonotype. This chain links TRBV6-2 or TRBV6-3 with TRBJ2-1, with D hard to call. CDR1 is MNHEY and CDR2 is SVGEGT in the germline V gene. This CDR3 is built from 12 residues. With 6 bases removed from V and 1 base from J, the gap between germline ends came to 4 bases. As DNA, the CDR3 is TGTGCCAGCAGCTATTCCTACAATGAGCAGTTCTTC. It encodes CASSYSYNEQFF.

This clonotype has a count of ten or more. This sequence joins TRBV10-3 and TRBJ2-1; D gene unclear. This CDR3 is built from 14 residues. V was trimmed by 0 bases and J by 8 bases, leaving 11 bases between them. The germline CDR1 and CDR2 sequences are ENHRY and SYGVKD. The CDR3 DNA follows: TGTGCCATCAGTGAGTCGGCTAGAATGGATGAGCAGTTCTTC. It encodes CAISESARMDEQFF.

This sequence joins TRBV6-1 and TRBJ1-4; D uncertain. The V gene lost 7 bases and the J gene lost 5 bases, with 17 bases spanning the gap. Germline V gives CDR1 MNHNS, CDR2 SASEGT. There are 15 residues in the CDR3. CDR3 in amino acids: CASMGLWTENEKLFF. CDR3 nucleotide sequence: TGTGCCAGCATGGGATTATGGACGGAGAATGAAAAACTGTTTTTT.

V is TRBV7-9 and J is TRBJ2-7, with D unresolved. V lost 9 bases to trimming and J lost 0 bases, with 12 bases between them. Germline CDR1 and CDR2: SEHNR and FQNEAQ (reference sequence). The CDR3 is 13 amino acids. Here the CDR3 reads CASNYGYSYEQYF. CDR3 nucleotides: TGTGCCAGTAATTACGGATACTCCTACGAGCAGTACTTC.

Many counts were recorded for this clonotype. This chain uses TRBV28 with TRBJ1-1, with D maybe TRBD1 (5 bases). The V end was cut by 8 bases, the J end by 5 bases, with 6 bases between. The CDR3 contains 10 residues. Germline CDR1 and CDR2: MDHEN and SYDVKM. CDR3 nucleotide sequence: TGTGCCAGCCACAGGACTGAAGCTTTCTTT. Its protein product is CASHRTEAFF.

Many counts were recorded for this clonotype. The chain couples TRBV5-1 to TRBJ2-5; 12 bases fit TRBD2. The CDR3 has 15 amino acids. V lost 6 bases, J lost 5 bases, and 8 bases stayed unmatched. From germline, CDR1 is SGHRS and CDR2 YFSETQ. CDR3 sequence (DNA): TGCGCCAGCACCCAGACTAGCGGGAGCGGGGAGACCCAGTACTTC. This encodes CASTQTSGSGETQYF. Drawing the rest from reference TRBV5-1 and TRBJ2-5, the complete variable domain is KAGVTQTPRYLIKTRGQQVTLSCSPISGHRSVSWYQQTPGQGLQFLFEYFSETQRNKGNFPGRFSGRQFSNSRSEMNVSTLELGDSALYLCASTQTSGSGETQYFGPGTRLLVL.

This clonotype occurred many times. The V call is TRBV20-1, the J call TRBJ2-5; 7 bases line up with TRBD1. The CDR3 loop spans 12 amino acids. The trim removed 5 bases at V and 4 bases at J, leaving 4 bases unmatched. Germline V gene data show CDR1 as DFQATT and CDR2 as SNEGSKA (reference sequence). CDR3 nucleotides: TGCAGTGCTGCCCACAGGGGAGAGACCCAGTACTTC. It codes for CSAAHRGETQYF.

At least ten counts were recorded for this clonotype. The gene calls are TRBV29-1 and TRBJ2-5; a possible D gene is TRBD1 (5 bases). Trimming took off 4 bases at V and 2 bases at J, with 8 bases between the two ends. From germline, CDR1 is SQVTM and CDR2 ANQGSEA. The CDR3 spans 12 residues. CDR3 sequence reads: CSVGQFQETQYF. CDR3 in DNA: TGCAGCGTTGGACAGTTTCAAGAGACCCAGTACTTC. Variable domain in full (rest from reference TRBV29-1 and TRBJ2-5): SAVISQKPSRDICQRGTSLTIQCQVDSQVTMMFWYRQQPGQSLTLIATANQGSEATYESGFVIDKFPISRPNLTFSTLTVSNMSPEDSSIYLCSVGQFQETQYFGPGTRLLVL.

The chain couples TRBV28 to TRBJ2-7; D is unclear. The V gene lost 6 bases and the J gene lost 6 bases, with 18 bases spanning the gap. CDR1 MDHEN and CDR2 SYDVKM come from the germline V gene. The CDR3 runs 14 residues. The CDR3 region is CASSLGPFASEQYF. CDR3 in DNA: TGTGCCAGCAGCCTGGGCCCATTCGCCTCCGAGCAGTACTTC.

In this sample, this clonotype turned up many times. This chain joins TRBV29-1 and TRBJ2-3; weak D call: TRBD1 (5 bases). V lost 4 bases to trimming and J lost 5 bases, with 10 bases between them. Germline V gene sequence: CDR1 SQVTM, CDR2 ANQGSEA. The CDR3 is 12 residues long. In DNA, the CDR3 is TGCAGCGTTGTACCAGGGCGAGATACGCAGTATTTT. Translated: CSVVPGRDTQYF.